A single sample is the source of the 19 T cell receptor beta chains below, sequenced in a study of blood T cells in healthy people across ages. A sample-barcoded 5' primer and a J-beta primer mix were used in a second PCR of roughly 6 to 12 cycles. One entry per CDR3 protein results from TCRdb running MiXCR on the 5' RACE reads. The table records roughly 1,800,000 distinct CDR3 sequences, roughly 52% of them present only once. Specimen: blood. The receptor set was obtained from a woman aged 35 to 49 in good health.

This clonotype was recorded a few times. The CDR3, as DNA: TGTGCCAGCAGCATAGACTTGGGCGACGAGCAGTACTTC. Its protein is CASSIDLGDEQYF. The rearrangement links TRBV2 to TRBJ2-7; D uncertain. The V end lost 6 bases, the J end lost 5 bases, and 14 bases lay between the germline ends. CDR1 is SNHLY, CDR2 FYNNEI, per germline. The CDR3 runs to 13 residues.

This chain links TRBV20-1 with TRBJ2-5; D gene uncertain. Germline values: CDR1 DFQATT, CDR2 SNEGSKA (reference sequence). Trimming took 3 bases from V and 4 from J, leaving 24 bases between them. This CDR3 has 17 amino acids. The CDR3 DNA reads TGCAGTGCTAGTCTCTCGGTTGGCAGGTCAGGATCAGAGACCCAGTACTTC. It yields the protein CSASLSVGRSGSETQYF.

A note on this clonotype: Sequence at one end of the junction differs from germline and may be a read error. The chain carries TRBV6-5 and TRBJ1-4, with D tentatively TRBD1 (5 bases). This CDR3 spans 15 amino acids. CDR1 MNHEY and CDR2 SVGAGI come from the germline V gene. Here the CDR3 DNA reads TGTGCCAGCAGTTACTCGGGGGGAGATAATGAGAAACTGTTTTTT. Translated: CASSYSGGDNEKLFF.

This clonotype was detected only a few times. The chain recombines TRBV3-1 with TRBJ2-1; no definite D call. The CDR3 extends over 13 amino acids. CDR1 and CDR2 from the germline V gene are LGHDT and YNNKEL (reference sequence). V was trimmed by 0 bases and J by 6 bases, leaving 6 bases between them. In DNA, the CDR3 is TGTGCCAGCAGCCAAGATTTTGGCAATGAGCAGTTCTTC. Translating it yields CASSQDFGNEQFF.

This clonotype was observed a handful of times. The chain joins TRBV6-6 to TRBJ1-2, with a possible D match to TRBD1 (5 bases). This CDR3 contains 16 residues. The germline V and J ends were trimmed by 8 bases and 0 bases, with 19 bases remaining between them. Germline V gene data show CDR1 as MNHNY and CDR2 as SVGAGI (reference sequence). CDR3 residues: CASYRQGELANYGYTF. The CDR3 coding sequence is TGTGCCAGCTACCGCCAGGGCGAACTAGCTAACTATGGCTACACCTTC.

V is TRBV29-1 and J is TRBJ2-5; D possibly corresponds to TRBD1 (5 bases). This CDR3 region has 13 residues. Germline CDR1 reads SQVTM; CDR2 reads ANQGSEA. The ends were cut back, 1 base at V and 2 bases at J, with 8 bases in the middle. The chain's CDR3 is CSVEGQWQETQYF. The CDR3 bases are TGCAGCGTTGAAGGACAGTGGCAAGAGACCCAGTACTTC.

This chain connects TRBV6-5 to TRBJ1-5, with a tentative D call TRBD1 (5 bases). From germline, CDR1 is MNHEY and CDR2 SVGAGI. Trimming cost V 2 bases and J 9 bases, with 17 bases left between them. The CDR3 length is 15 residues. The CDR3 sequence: CASSYGQGQMWPQHF. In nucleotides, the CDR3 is TGTGCCAGCAGTTACGGGCAGGGTCAAATGTGGCCCCAGCATTTT.

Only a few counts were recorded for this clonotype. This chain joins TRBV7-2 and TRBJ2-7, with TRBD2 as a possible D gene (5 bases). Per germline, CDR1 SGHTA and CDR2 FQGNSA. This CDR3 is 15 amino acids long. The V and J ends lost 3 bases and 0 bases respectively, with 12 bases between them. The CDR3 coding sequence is TGTGCCAGCAGCTTGTCCGGGGTCGGCTCCTACGAGCAGTACTTC. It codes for CASSLSGVGSYEQYF. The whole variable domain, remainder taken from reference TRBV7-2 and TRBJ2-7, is GAGVSQSPSNKVTEKGKDVELRCDPISGHTALYWYRQSLGQGLEFLIYFQGNSAPDKSGLPSDRFSAERTGGSVSTLTIQRTQQEDSAVYLCASSLSGVGSYEQYFGPGTRLTVT.

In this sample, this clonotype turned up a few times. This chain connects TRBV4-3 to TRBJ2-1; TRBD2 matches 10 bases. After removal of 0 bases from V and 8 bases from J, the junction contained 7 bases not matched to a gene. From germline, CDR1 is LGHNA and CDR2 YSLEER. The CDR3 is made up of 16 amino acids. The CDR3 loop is CASSQDLSGGADEQFF. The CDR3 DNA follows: TGCGCCAGCAGCCAAGATTTAAGCGGGGGGGCAGATGAGCAGTTCTTC.

This CDR3 is CASSLDLGVGNEQYF. For the CDR3, the DNA is TGTGCCAGCAGCTTAGACTTAGGGGTAGGGAATGAGCAGTACTTC. V is TRBV7-2 and J is TRBJ2-5; D is possibly TRBD1 (5 bases). The CDR3 totals 15 residues. Germline loops: CDR1 SGHTA, CDR2 FQGNSA. Trimming cost V 1 base and J 11 bases, with 20 bases left between them.

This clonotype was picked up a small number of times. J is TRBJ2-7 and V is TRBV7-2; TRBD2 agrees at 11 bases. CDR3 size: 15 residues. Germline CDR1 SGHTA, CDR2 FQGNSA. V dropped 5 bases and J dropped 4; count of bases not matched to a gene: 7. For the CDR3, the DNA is TGTGCCAGCAGCAATATAGCGGGGGGGCTGTACGAGCAGTACTTC. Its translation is CASSNIAGGLYEQYF. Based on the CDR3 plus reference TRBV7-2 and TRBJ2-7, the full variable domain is GAGVSQSPSNKVTEKGKDVELRCDPISGHTALYWYRQSLGQGLEFLIYFQGNSAPDKSGLPSDRFSAERTGGSVSTLTIQRTQQEDSAVYLCASSNIAGGLYEQYFGPGTRLTVT.

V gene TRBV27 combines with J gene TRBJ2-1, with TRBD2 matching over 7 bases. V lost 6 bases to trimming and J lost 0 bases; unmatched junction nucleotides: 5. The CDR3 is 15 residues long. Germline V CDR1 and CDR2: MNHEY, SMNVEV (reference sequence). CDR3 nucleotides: TGTGCCAGCAGCCGGAGCGGGGTCTCCTACAATGAGCAGTTCTTC. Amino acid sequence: CASSRSGVSYNEQFF.

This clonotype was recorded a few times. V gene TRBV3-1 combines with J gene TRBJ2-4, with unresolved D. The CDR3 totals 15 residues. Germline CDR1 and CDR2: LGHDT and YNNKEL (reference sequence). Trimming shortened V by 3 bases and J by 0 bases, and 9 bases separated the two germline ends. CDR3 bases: TGTGCCAGCAGCCACGGCAAGGGAGCCAAAAACATTCAGTACTTC. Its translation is CASSHGKGAKNIQYF.

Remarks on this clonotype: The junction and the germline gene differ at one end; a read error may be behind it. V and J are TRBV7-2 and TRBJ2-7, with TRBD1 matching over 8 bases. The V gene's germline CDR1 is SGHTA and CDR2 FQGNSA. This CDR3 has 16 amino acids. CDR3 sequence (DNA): TGTGCCAGCGGCTTAGTGGGGGCCGGGACAGGCTACGAGCAGTACTTC. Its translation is CASGLVGAGTGYEQYF.

The CDR3 nucleotides are TGTGCCACCAGTGACCTCCAGGGAAGGGAGACCCAGTACTTC. This gives the protein CATSDLQGRETQYF. This chain uses TRBV24-1 with TRBJ2-5, with D possibly being TRBD1 (5 bases). Germline V gene sequence: CDR1 KGHDR, CDR2 SFDVKD. The ends were cut back, 4 bases at V and 5 bases at J, with 13 bases in the middle. CDR3 size: 14 residues.

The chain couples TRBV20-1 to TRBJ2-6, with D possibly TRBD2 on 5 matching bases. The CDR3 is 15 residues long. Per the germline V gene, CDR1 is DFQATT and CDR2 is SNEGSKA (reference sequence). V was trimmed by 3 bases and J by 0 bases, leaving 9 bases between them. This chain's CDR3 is CSASFGGSGANVLTF. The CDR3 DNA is TGCAGTGCTAGTTTCGGAGGCTCTGGGGCCAACGTCCTGACTTTC.

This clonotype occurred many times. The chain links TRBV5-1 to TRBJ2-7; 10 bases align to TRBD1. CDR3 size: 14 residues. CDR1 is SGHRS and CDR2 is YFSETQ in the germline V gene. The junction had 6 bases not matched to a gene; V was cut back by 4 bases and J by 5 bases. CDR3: CASSLTGQGNEQYF. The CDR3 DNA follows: TGCGCCAGCAGCCTAACGGGACAGGGGAACGAGCAGTACTTC.

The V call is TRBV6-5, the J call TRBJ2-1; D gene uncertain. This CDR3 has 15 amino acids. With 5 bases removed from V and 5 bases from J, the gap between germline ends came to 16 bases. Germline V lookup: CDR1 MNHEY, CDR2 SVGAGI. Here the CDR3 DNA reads TGTGCCAGCAGTCCCACTTGGCGGAAAAACAATGAGCAGTTCTTC. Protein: CASSPTWRKNNEQFF.

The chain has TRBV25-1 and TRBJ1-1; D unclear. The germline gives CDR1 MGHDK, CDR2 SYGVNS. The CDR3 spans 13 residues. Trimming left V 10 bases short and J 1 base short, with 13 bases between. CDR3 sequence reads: CAIYGPSNTEAFF. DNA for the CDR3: TGTGCCATCTACGGGCCATCGAACACTGAAGCTTTCTTT.